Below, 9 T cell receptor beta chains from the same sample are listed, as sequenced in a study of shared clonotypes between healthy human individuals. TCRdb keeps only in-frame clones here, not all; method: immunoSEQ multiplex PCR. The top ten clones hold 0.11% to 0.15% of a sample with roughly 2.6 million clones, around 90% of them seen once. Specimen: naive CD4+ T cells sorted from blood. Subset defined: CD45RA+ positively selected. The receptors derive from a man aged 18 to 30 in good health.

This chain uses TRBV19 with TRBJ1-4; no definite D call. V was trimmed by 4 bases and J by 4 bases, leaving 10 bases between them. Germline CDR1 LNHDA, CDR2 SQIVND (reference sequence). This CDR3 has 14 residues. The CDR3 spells CASSTTAINEKLFF. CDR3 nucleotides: TGTGCCAGTAGTACGACGGCGATTAATGAAAAACTGTTTTTT.

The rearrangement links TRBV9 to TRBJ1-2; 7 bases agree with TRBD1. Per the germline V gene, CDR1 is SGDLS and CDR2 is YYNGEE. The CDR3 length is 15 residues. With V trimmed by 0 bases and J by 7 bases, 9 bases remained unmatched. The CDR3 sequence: CASSVAIDRASGYTF. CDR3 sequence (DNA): TGTGCCAGCAGCGTAGCGATCGACAGGGCAAGTGGCTACACCTTC.

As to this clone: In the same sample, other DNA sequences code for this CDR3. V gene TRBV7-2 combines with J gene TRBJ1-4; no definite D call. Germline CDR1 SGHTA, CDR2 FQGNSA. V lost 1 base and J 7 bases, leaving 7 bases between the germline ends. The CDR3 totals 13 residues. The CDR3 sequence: CASSLGGAEKLFF. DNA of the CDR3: TGTGCCAGCAGCTTAGGGGGTGCTGAAAAACTGTTTTTT.

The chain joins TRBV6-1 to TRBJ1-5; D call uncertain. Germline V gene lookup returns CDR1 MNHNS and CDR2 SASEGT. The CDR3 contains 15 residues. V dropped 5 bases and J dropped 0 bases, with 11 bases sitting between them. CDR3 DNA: TGTGCCAGCAGTTTTCTAGGGAATAGCAATCAGCCCCAGCATTTT. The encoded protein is CASSFLGNSNQPQHF.

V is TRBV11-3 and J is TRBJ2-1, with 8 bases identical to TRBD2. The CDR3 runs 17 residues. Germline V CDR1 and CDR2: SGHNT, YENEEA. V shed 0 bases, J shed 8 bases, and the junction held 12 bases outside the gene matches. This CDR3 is CASSLEGSGVKGDEQFF. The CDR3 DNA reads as TGTGCCAGCAGCTTAGAGGGTAGCGGGGTAAAGGGCGATGAGCAGTTCTTC.

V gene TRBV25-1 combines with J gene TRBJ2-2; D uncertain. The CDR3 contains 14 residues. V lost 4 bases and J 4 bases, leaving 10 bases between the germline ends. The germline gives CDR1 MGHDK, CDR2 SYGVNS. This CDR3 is CASSVDPGTGELFF. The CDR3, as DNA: TGTGCCAGCAGTGTGGATCCTGGCACCGGGGAGCTGTTTTTT.

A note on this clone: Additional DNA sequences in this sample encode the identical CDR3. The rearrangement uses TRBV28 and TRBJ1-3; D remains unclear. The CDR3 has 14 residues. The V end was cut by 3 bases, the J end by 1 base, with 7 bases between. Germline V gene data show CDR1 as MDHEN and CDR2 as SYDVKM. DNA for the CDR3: TGTGCCAGCAGTTTTGCGGCTTCTGGAAACACCATATATTTT. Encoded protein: CASSFAASGNTIYF.

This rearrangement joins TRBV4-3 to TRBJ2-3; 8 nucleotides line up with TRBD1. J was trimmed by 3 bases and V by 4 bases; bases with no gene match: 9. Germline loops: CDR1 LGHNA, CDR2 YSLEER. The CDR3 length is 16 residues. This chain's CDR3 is CASSPGPGQGTDTQYF. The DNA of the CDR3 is TGCGCCAGCAGCCCTGGGCCCGGACAGGGTACAGATACGCAGTATTTT.

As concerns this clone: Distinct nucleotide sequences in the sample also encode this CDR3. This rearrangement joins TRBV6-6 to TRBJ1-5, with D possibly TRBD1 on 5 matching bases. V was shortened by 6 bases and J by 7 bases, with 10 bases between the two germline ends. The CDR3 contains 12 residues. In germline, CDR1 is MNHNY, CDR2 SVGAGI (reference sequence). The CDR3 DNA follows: TGTGCCAGCAGCGCTGGGGACCAGCCCCAGCATTTT. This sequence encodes CASSAGDQPQHF.